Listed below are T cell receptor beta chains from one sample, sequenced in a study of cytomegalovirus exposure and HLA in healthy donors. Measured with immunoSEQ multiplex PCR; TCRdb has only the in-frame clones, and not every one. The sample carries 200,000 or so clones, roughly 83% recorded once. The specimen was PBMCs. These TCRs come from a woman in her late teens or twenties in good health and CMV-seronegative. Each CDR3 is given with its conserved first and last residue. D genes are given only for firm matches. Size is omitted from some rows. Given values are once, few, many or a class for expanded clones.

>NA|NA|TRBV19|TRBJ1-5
TGTGCCAGTAGTATAGATCCTAGGGTCAATCAGCCCCAGCATTTT
CASSIDPRVNQPQHF
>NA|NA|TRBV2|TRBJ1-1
TGTGCCAGCGGAGGGAGCATGAACACTGAAGCTTTCTTT
CASGGSMNTEAFF
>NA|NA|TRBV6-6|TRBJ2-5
TGTGCCAGCAGTTACCGAAGACAGGTCCAAGAGACCCAGTACTTC
CASSYRRQVQETQYF
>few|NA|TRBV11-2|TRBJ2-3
TGTGCCAGCAGCTTGGGCACGACTCTCACAGATACGCAGTATTTT
CASSLGTTLTDTQYF
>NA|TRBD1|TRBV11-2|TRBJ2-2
TGTGCCAGCGGGACAGGGGGCCCGAACACCGGGGAGCTGTTTTTT
CASGTGGPNTGELFF
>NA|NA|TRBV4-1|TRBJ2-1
TGCGCCAGCAGCGGAGAGAGAATCTACAATGAGCAGTTCTTC
CASSGERIYNEQFF
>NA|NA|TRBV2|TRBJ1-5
TGTGCCAGCAGTGAAGGGGCCCTGGCCCTCAATCAGCCCCAGCATTTT
CASSEGALALNQPQHF
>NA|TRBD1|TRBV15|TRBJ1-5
TGTGCCACCAGCAGAGACAGGGGGTATAGCAATCAGCCCCAGCATTTT
CATSRDRGYSNQPQHF
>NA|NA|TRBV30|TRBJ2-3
TGTGCCTGGAGTAAGGGGGGCCTTTCCACAGATACGCAGTATTTT
CAWSKGGLSTDTQYF
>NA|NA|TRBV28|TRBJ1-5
TGTGCCAGCAGTTTGACGGGGCCACCCCAGCCCCAGCATTTT
CASSLTGPPQPQHF
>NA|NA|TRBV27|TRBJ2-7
TGTGCCAGCTCTTTGGGGGGTCCCTACGAGCAGTACTTC
CASSLGGPYEQYF
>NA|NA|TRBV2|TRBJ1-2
TGTGCCAGCAGCGGACGGGACGGCTATGGCTACACCTTC
CASSGRDGYGYTF
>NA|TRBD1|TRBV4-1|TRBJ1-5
TGCGCCAGCAGCCAATTAACCGGGACAGGCAATCAGCCCCAGCATTTT
CASSQLTGTGNQPQHF
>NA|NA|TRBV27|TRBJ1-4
TGTGCCAGCAGTCCCACAGCGCTTAATGAAAAACTGTTTTTT
CASSPTALNEKLFF
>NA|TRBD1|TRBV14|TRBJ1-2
TGTGCCAGCAGCCAAGCCACAGGGGGCCATGGCTACACCTTC
CASSQATGGHGYTF
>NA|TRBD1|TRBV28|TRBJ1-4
TGTGCCAGCACTACCCCGGGACAGCTGTATGAAAAACTGTTTTTT
CASTTPGQLYEKLFF
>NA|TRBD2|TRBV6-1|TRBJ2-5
TGTGCCAGCAGTGAACCCGGACTAGCGGGATCCCCCCCCACTCAAGAGACCCAGTACTTC
CASSEPGLAGSPPTQETQYF
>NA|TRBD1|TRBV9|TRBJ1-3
TGTGCTAGCGGACAGGGGGGAGGAAACACCATATATTTT
CASGQGGGNTIYF
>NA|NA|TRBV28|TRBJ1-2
TGTGCCAGCAGCCTCAACCTATATGGCTACACCTTC
CASSLNLYGYTF
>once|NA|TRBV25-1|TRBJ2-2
TGTGCCAGCAGTGAGAGTACGTCCACCGGGGAGCTGTTTTTT
CASSESTSTGELFF
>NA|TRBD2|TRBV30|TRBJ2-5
TGTGCCTGGAGTGTAGCGGGGGGGCCCCAAGAGACCCAGTACTTC
CAWSVAGGPQETQYF
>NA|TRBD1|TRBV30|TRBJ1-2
TGTGCCTGGGGAGAACAGGGGCGGGGTATTTCGGGCTACACCTTC
CAWGEQGRGISGYTF
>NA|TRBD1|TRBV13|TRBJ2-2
TGTGCCAGCAGCCCCCGGGACAGGGGTCCCACCGGGGAGCTGTTTTTT
CASSPRDRGPTGELFF
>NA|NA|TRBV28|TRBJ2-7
TGTGCCAGCAGTTTACCCTCTAGCGCCCAAGGTGAGCAGTACTTC
CASSLPSSAQGEQYF
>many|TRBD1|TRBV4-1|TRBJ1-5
TGCGCCAGCAGCCAGGACAGGGGAGATAATCAGCCCCAGCATTTT
CASSQDRGDNQPQHF
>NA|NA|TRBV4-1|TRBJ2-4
TGCGCCAGCAGCCAAGATTTCGAAGAGAACGGAGGGACTGACATTCAGTACTTC
CASSQDFEENGGTDIQYF
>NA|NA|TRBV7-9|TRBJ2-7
TGTGCCAGCAGCTTAGCGGTGCAGGGTGGCTACGAGCAGTACTTC
CASSLAVQGGYEQYF
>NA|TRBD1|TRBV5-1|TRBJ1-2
TGCGCCAGCAGCTCGACAGGGGCAGGCTATGGCTACACCTTC
CASSSTGAGYGYTF
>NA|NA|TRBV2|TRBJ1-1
TGTGCCAGCAGTGAAGCGTGGACACAAGGCACTGAAGCTTTCTTT
CASSEAWTQGTEAFF
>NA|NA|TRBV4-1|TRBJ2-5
TGCGCCAGCAGCTTATCACAGGGAGACCAAGAGACCCAGTACTTC
CASSLSQGDQETQYF
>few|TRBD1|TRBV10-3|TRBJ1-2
TGTGCCACCCAAGACAGGGGATATGGCTACACCTTC
CATQDRGYGYTF
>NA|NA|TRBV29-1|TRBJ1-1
TGCAGCGTCCGAAGGGTTGAAGCTTTCTTT
CSVRRVEAFF
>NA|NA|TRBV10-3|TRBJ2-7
TGTGCCATCAGTGTAGGTACACGCGGCTACGAGCAGTACTTC
CAISVGTRGYEQYF
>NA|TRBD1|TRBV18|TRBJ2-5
TGTGCCAGCTCACCAGGGACAGCCTATTCGAACCAGTACTTC
CASSPGTAYSNQYF
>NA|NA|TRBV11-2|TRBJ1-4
TGTGCCAGCAGCCTACGGCCGGGGGGGGCTAATGAAAAACTGTTTTTT
CASSLRPGGANEKLFF
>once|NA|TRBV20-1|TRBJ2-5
TGCAGTGCTTACCAAGAGACCCAGTACTTC
CSAYQETQYF
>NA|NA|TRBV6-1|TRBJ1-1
TGTGCCAGCAGTGACCTGGGGAACACTGAAGCTTTCTTT
CASSDLGNTEAFF
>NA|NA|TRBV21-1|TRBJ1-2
TGTGCCAGCAGCAAAGCTGGTACAGGGGTCTATGGCTACACCTTC
CASSKAGTGVYGYTF
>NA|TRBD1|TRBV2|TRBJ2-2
TGTGCCAGCAGTCGGGACAGGGGTGGCGGGGAGCTGTTTTTT
CASSRDRGGGELFF
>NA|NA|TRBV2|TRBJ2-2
TGTGCCAGCAGTGAAGCAAGGACAGTCACCGGGGAGCTGTTTTTT
CASSEARTVTGELFF
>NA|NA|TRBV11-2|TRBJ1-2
TGTGCCAGCAGCCCCAGATCAGGGACAACTAACTATGGCTACACCTTC
CASSPRSGTTNYGYTF
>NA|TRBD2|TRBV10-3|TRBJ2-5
TGTGCCATCAGTGGACTAGCGGGGGGGCAAGAGACCCAGTACTTC
CAISGLAGGQETQYF
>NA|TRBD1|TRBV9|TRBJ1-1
TGTGCCAGCAGCGGGGACAGGGGGCAGGTCACTGAAGCTTTCTTT
CASSGDRGQVTEAFF